Each of the 18 T cell receptor beta chains below was sequenced from the same sample in a study of cytomegalovirus exposure and HLA in healthy donors (dated by TCRdb to about 2017). Libraries were prepared through the immunoSEQ multiplex PCR assay. TCRdb re-hosts the immuneACCESS table, in-frame sequences only. Its copies lack some clones; in the studies checked, an unresolved V gene accounts for under half of them, and the cause for the rest is not known. The sample table records about 86,000 clones; approximately 93% of these occur just once. The ten largest clones represent 0.65% to 0.7% of the sample. Sequenced: PBMCs. Every receptor here comes from a man between 18 and 29 years old in good health and CMV-seronegative.

The chain uses TRBV5-1 and TRBJ1-4, with unresolved D. The CDR3 has 14 residues. The V end was cut by 4 bases, the J end by 5 bases, with 12 bases between. Germline-derived CDR1 and CDR2 are SGHRS and YFSETQ. CDR3: CASSTGRGNEKLFF. Here the CDR3 DNA reads TGCGCCAGCAGCACCGGACGGGGAAATGAAAAACTGTTTTTT.

This sequence joins TRBV2 and TRBJ2-5; 7 bases are a match to TRBD1. V trimming: 7 bases; J trimming: 3 bases; junction bases outside the gene matches: 11. The CDR3 length is 15 residues. In germline, CDR1 is SNHLY, CDR2 FYNNEI. The CDR3 nucleotides are TGTGCCAGCACCACTGAAACCGGGACAGAAGAGACCCAGTACTTC. It translates to CASTTETGTEETQYF.

J is TRBJ1-1 and V is TRBV14, with 7 bases identical to TRBD1. The ends lost 4 bases at V and 4 bases at J; junction bases unmatched: 3. Germline V gives CDR1 SGHDN, CDR2 FVKESK. CDR3 length: 13 residues. The CDR3 spells CASSRDSRTEAFF. DNA for the CDR3: TGTGCCAGCAGCCGGGACAGTCGCACTGAAGCTTTCTTT.

This clone is a singleton in its sample. One end of the junction varies from germline; a read error may be responsible. Distinct nucleotide sequences in the sample also encode this CDR3. The chain uses TRBV30 and TRBJ1-2, with a weak D call TRBD1 (6 bases). The CDR3 totals 14 residues. Germline V gene data show CDR1 as GTSNPN and CDR2 as SVGIG (reference sequence). CDR3 nucleotide sequence: TGTGCTTGGAGTGTTGATAGAGGGGGACATGGCTACACCTTC. Amino acids: CAWSVDRGGHGYTF.

This chain links TRBV30 with TRBJ1-2; the D is unclear. Trimming cost V 2 bases and J 4 bases, with 11 bases left between them. Germline V gene lookup returns CDR1 GTSNPN and CDR2 SVGIG (reference sequence). The CDR3 is 13 residues long. CDR3: CAWSLGDVYGYTF. CDR3 coding DNA: TGTGCCTGGAGTCTCGGAGACGTCTATGGCTACACCTTC.

This clone was seen a single time. The chain recombines TRBV5-1 with TRBJ1-2, with a weak D call TRBD1 (5 bases). The CDR3 extends over 13 amino acids. With 3 bases removed from V and 7 bases from J, the gap between germline ends came to 13 bases. CDR1 and CDR2 from the germline V gene are SGHRS and YFSETQ. In DNA form, the CDR3 reads TGCGCCAGCAGCTCCGGCGGGGGGGTTGGCTACACCTTC. Its translation: CASSSGGGVGYTF.

This clone was seen only once. The rearrangement links TRBV18 to TRBJ1-5, with unresolved D. The CDR3 is 16 amino acids. Trimming took 1 base from V and 1 from J, leaving 11 bases between them. Germline V CDR1 and CDR2: KGHSH, LQKENI. The CDR3 sequence: CASSPQGGGSNQPQHF. The CDR3 DNA is TGTGCCAGCTCACCACAGGGAGGCGGGAGCAATCAGCCCCAGCATTTT.

The chain links TRBV7-2 to TRBJ1-3, with TRBD1 as a possible D gene (5 bases). Germline V CDR1 and CDR2: SGHTA, FQGNSA. The CDR3 length is 16 residues. V was cut by 3 bases and J by 0 bases, with 12 bases left in between. CDR3 residues: CASSFAGPFSGNTIYF. The CDR3 region has the DNA TGTGCCAGCAGCTTTGCAGGGCCCTTCTCTGGAAACACCATATATTTT.

V usage is TRBV23-1 and J usage is TRBJ1-5; TRBD1 is a possible D gene (6 bases). TRBV23-1 carries the ORF label, with uncertain function. Deletions cut 0 bases from V and 3 bases from J, with 9 bases between. The CDR3 is 15 amino acids. The CDR3 region is CASSQSDSDNQPQHF. DNA of the CDR3: TGCGCCAGCAGTCAATCGGACAGCGACAATCAGCCCCAGCATTTT.

V is TRBV6-5 and J is TRBJ2-3, with a possible D match to TRBD2 (6 bases). Trimming stripped 2 bases from V and 7 bases from J, with 13 bases between. From germline, CDR1 is MNHEY and CDR2 SVGAGI. This CDR3 region has 14 residues. CDR3 sequence: CASSYGAGMNTQYF. In DNA, the CDR3 is TGTGCCAGCAGTTACGGGGCGGGGATGAATACGCAGTATTTT.

The rearrangement uses TRBV18 and TRBJ1-6, with 11 bases that match TRBD1. The CDR3 has 15 amino acids. The trim removed 0 bases at V and 9 bases at J, leaving 1 base unmatched. CDR1 and CDR2 from the germline V gene are KGHSH and LQKENI. DNA of the CDR3: TGTGCCAGCTCACCACCGGACAGGGGGCTTTCACCCCTCCACTTT. Its protein is CASSPPDRGLSPLHF.

The chain recombines TRBV7-3 with TRBJ2-2; maybe TRBD2 (5 bases). The CDR3 is made up of 15 amino acids. CDR1 and CDR2 from the germline V gene are SGHTA and FQGTGA. V dropped 2 bases and J dropped 2 bases, with 9 bases sitting between them. CDR3 nucleotides: TGTGCCAGCAGCTTATGGCCGGGAAACACCGGGGAGCTGTTTTTT. Translating gives CASSLWPGNTGELFF.

The chain carries TRBV14 and TRBJ1-1; weak D call: TRBD1 (5 bases). The CDR3 loop spans 12 amino acids. Between the trimmed V and J ends, which lost 2 bases and 7 bases, there was a span of 8 bases. Germline V gene sequence: CDR1 SGHDN, CDR2 FVKESK. The chain's CDR3 is CASSQSQGEAFF. CDR3 in DNA: TGTGCCAGCAGCCAATCGCAGGGTGAAGCTTTCTTT. The complete variable domain, with remaining parts taken from reference TRBV14 and TRBJ1-1, reads EAGVTQFPSHSVIEKGQTVTLRCDPISGHDNLYWYRRVMGKEIKFLLHFVKESKQDESGMPNNRFLAERTGGTYSTLKVQPAELEDSGVYFCASSQSQGEAFFGQGTRLTVV.

The rearrangement joins TRBV5-4 to TRBJ2-7; 11 positions agree with TRBD2. J gave up 7 bases and V 3 bases, and 15 bases lay outside the gene matches. The CDR3 runs 17 residues. CDR1 SGHNT and CDR2 YYREEE come from the germline V gene (reference sequence). The CDR3 sequence is CASSSLLAGVLMREQYF. In nucleotides, the CDR3 is TGTGCCAGCAGCTCGCTACTAGCGGGAGTGTTAATGAGGGAGCAGTACTTC.

This chain links TRBV27 with TRBJ2-2, with D unclear. Trimming took off 6 bases at V and 1 base at J, with 6 bases between the two ends. The CDR3 is 13 amino acids. CDR1 and CDR2 (germline): MNHEY, SMNVEV (reference sequence). The CDR3 sequence: CASSPKNTGELFF. The CDR3 bases are TGTGCCAGCAGCCCTAAGAACACCGGGGAGCTGTTTTTT.

This chain joins TRBV2 and TRBJ1-1; perhaps TRBD1 as D (6 bases). Germline lookup yields CDR1 SNHLY and CDR2 FYNNEI. Trimming shortened V by 0 bases and J by 2 bases, and 16 bases separated the two germline ends. The CDR3 loop spans 17 amino acids. This CDR3 is CASSEAPGVPFNTEAFF. The CDR3 nucleotides are TGTGCCAGCAGTGAAGCGCCAGGGGTCCCGTTCAACACTGAAGCTTTCTTT.

This clone was detected once. The rearrangement links TRBV11-3 to TRBJ1-3; D not resolved. The V and J ends lost 4 bases and 1 base respectively, with 20 bases between them. CDR1 is SGHNT and CDR2 is YENEEA in the germline V gene. This CDR3 is built from 18 residues. The CDR3 DNA follows: TGTGCCAGCAGCTCGTGGGCAGACAAAGACCGGTCTGGAAACACCATATATTTT. Translating gives CASSSWADKDRSGNTIYF.

The J gene is TRBJ2-1, the V gene TRBV6-5; the match to TRBD1 covers 10 bases. This CDR3 spans 15 amino acids. Germline V gene sequence: CDR1 MNHEY, CDR2 SVGAGI. The V segment lost 5 bases and the J segment 2 bases; nucleotides outside the gene matches: 3. For the CDR3, the DNA is TGTGCCAGCAGTCTTGGGACAGGGGCCTACAATGAGCAGTTCTTC. Amino acid sequence: CASSLGTGAYNEQFF.